The following is a TCR beta chain sequence with its context. Its matching antigen is unknown. The CDR3 totals 14 residues. Germline V gives CDR1 SNHLY, CDR2 FYNNEI. This specimen belongs to a study of T cells expressing NK-cell markers. For the study at large: TCR beta repertoires came from sorted CD3+CD56+NKG2C+, CD3+CD56+NKG2C- and CD3+CD56-NKG2C+ T cells.

For TCR beta, cDNA was produced by 5'RACE template switching with UMIs. TCRdb reprocessed the 5' RACE reads and keeps a single row for each CDR3 protein, giving no DNA. The specimen's table records some 280,000 distinct CDR3 sequences. Study-wide results and caveats: Top CD8+ clonotypes included the dominant CD3+CD56+NKG2C+ clonotypes in roughly 6 donors.

This chain joins TRBV2 and TRBJ2-6. The TCR originated in a man aged 18 to 30 in good health. The sequenced sample consisted of blood T cells: a sorted CD56 or NKG2C T cell subset, CD4+ or CD8+ T cells, or bulk PBMC T cells (not recorded which). CDR3 residues: CASIGGGGANVLTF.